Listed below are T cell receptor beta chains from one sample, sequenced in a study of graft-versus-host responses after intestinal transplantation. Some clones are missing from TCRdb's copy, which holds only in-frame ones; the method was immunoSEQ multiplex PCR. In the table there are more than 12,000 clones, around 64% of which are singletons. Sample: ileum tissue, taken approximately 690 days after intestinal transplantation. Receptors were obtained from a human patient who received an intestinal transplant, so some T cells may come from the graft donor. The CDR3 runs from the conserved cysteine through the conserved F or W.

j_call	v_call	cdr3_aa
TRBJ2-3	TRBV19	CASSLGQGRGTDTQYF
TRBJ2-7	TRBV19	CASSIRSGNKQYF
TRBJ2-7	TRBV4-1	CASSPSQVNVYEQYF
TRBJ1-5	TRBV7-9	CASSTGTANQPQHF
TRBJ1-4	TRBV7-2	CASSQPNEKLFF
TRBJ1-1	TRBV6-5	CASSQGNMAFF
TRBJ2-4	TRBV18	CASSETRGRNIQYF
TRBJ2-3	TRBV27	CASSLRTFTDTQYF
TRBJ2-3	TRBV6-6	CASSYIPLDTQYF
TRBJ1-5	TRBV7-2	CASSLVGDGDPSNQPQHF
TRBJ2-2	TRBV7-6	CASSSHQVAGITNTGELFF
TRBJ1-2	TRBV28	CASSLTGVRGYGYTF
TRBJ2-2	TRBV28	CASSFQDTYTGELFF
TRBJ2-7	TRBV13	CASSRPTSSYEQYF
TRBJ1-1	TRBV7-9	CASSLGQEDSAFF
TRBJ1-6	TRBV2	CASSEGQRSSPLHF
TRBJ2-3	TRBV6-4	CASSEGPSTDTQYF
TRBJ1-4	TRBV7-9	CASSLGTPNEKLFF
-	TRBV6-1	CASSGGKRGWSYEQYF
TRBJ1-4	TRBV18	CASSAQGPATNEKLFF
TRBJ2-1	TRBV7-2	CASSRGPLQEQFF
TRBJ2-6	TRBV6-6	CASRQSSGANVLTF
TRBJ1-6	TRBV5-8	CASSLGGRSLHF
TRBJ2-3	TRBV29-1	CSVEGSTDTQYF
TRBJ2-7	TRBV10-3	CAISAQGAEGYEQYF
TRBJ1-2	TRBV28	CASSPTRQGAKGYTF
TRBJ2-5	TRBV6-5	CASWGPTNARRTQYF
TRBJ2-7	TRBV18	CASSPPSGRSYEQYF
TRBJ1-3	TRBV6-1	CASSDDRGSGYTIYF
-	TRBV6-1	CASSRDLAHNEQFF
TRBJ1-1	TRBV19	CASSRRQIMNTEAFF
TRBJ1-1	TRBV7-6	CASSLARGGEAFF
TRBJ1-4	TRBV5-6	CASSTQSLNEKLFF
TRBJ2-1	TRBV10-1	CASSEAGERNEQFF
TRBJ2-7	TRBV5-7	CASSRRLQGKDYEQYF
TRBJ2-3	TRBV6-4	CASSERGTDTQYF
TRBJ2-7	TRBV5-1	CASSLRLAGEAYEQYF
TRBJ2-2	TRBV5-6	CASSPVNTGELFF
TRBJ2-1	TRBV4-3	CASSQDPNVPYNEQFF
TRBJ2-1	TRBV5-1	CASRSGGTYNEQFF
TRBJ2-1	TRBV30	CAWSEDFTNEQFF
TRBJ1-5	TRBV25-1	CASSQKGDRDYSNQPQHF
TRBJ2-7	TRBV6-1	CASRPGQGGSYEQYF
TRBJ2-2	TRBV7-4	CASSFTPSGSLNTGELFF
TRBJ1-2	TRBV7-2	CASSLVLYRGSNYGYTF